This T cell receptor beta chain was documented in a study of control samples from healthy donors and cancer patients. Data came from immunoSEQ multiplex PCR; TCRdb stores just in-frame clones and leaves some out. This table holds about 410,000 clones, around 90% found once. The ends lost 2 bases at V and 1 base at J; junction bases unmatched: 8. CDR3 length: 17 amino acids. CDR1 is SGDLS and CDR2 is YYNGEE in the germline V gene. The sequenced sample was PBMCs. The rearrangement uses TRBV9 and TRBJ2-5; 10 bases match TRBD2. The receptor was isolated from a man aged 40-55 years with head and neck cancer. The CDR3 DNA reads TGTGCCAGCAGCGTTCTTGGTCTAGCGGGGGCCCAAGAGACCCAGTACTTC. This sequence encodes CASSVLGLAGAQETQYF.